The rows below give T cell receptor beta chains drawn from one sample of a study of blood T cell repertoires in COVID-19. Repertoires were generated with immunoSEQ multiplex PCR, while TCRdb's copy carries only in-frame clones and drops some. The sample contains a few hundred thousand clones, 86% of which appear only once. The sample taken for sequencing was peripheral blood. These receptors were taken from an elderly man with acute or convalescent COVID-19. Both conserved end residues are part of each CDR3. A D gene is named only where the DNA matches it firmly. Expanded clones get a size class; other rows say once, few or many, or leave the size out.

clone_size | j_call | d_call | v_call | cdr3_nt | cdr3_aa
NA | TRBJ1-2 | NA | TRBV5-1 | TGCGCCACCTCCGACGGGGGGGCGAATGGCTACACCTTC | CATSDGGANGYTF
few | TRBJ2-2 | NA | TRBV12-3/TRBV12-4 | TGTGCCAGCAGTTTATCGGGGATCGGGGAGCTGTTTTTT | CASSLSGIGELFF
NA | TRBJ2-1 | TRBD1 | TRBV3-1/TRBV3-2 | TGTGCCAGCAGCCAAACAGGGCAGGGGGCCTTCTTC | CASSQTGQGAFF
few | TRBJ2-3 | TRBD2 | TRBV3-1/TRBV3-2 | TGTGCCAGCAGCTCGCAAGCACTAGCGGGGTTCGCAGATACGCAGTATTTT | CASSSQALAGFADTQYF
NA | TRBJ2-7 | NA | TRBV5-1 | TGCGCCAGCAGCCTGAACAGGAGCTCCTACGAGCAGTACTTC | CASSLNRSSYEQYF
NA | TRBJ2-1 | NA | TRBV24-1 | TGTGCCACCAGTGGACAGATCAATGAGCAGTTCTTC | CATSGQINEQFF
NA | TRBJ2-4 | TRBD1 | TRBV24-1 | TGTGCCACCAGTGATTTATACAGGGGTGGTACCAAAAACATTCAGTACTTC | CATSDLYRGGTKNIQYF
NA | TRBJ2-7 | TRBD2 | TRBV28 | TGTGCCAGCAGTCGGTTTGCGGGGGAAGGTTTTCGCGAGCAGTACTTC | CASSRFAGEGFREQYF
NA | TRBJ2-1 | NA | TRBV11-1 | TGTGCCAGCAGCTTAGGCACGGGAAGGCAGTTCTTC | CASSLGTGRQFF
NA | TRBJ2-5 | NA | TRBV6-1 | TGTGCCAGCAGTGAGGTGGCGGGCCCCGAGGGGACCCAGTACTTC | CASSEVAGPEGTQYF
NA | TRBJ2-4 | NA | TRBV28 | TGTGCCAGCAGCAAGACGACAGGAATTGGGCACTTC | CASSKTTGIGHF
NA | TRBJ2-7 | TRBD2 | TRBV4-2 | TGTGCCAGCAGCCAAGATGGGCTAGCGGGAGGCTACGAGCAGTACTTC | CASSQDGLAGGYEQYF
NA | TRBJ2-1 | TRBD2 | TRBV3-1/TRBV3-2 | TGTGCCAGCAGCCACCGGTCCGGGACTAGCACTGAGCAGTTCTTC | CASSHRSGTSTEQFF
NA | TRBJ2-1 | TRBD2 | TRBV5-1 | TGCGCCAGCAGCTTGGCCGCGGGACTAGGCTACAATGAGCAGTTCTTC | CASSLAAGLGYNEQFF
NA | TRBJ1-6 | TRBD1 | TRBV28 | TGTGCCAGCAGTTTACCCCAAGGACAGGGGGCTAATTCACCCCTCCACTTT | CASSLPQGQGANSPLHF
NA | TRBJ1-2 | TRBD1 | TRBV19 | TGTGCCAGTACCGACAGGGGTAACTATGGCTACACCTTC | CASTDRGNYGYTF
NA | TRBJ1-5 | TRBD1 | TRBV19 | TGTGCCAGTACGGGACAGCTAAATCAGCCCCAGCATTTT | CASTGQLNQPQHF
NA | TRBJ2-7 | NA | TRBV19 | TGTGCCAGTAGTATTCGTGGACAGAGATTAAATCTTTACGAGCAGTACTTC | CASSIRGQRLNLYEQYF
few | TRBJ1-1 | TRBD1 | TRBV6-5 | TGTGCCAGCACCCGGACAGGGATGAACACTGAAGCTTTCTTT | CASTRTGMNTEAFF
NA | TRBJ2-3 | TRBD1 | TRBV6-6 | TGTGCCAGCAGTTACTCAGGGGGCGCGGAAGATACGCAGTATTTT | CASSYSGGAEDTQYF
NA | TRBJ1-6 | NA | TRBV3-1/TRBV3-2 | TGTGCCAGCAGCCAAGGGCAGGGCTTATTTAATTCACCCCTCCACTTT | CASSQGQGLFNSPLHF
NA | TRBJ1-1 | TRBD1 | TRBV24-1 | TGTGCCACCAGTGATGACAGGGACACTGAAGCTTTCTTT | CATSDDRDTEAFF
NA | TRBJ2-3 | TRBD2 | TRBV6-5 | TGTGCCAGCGCCTTGGGCGGGGGGTCAGATACGCAGTATTTT | CASALGGGSDTQYF
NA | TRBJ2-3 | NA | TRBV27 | TGTGCCAGCAGTCCAAGACTGCTCCCGGATACGCAGTATTTT | CASSPRLLPDTQYF
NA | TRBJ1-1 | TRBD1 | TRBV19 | TGTGCCAGTAGTCCCCGGACAGGACGGAACACTGAAGCTTTCTTT | CASSPRTGRNTEAFF
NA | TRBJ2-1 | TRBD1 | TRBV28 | TGTGCCAGCACCATTACAGGGGTACGGGAGCAGTTCTTC | CASTITGVREQFF
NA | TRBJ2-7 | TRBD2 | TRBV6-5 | TGTGCCAGCAGGGGCGGGGGGGGTTCCTACGAGCAGTACTTC | CASRGGGGSYEQYF
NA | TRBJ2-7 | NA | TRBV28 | TGTGCCAGCAGTACAGCCTCCTACGAGCAGTACTTC | CASSTASYEQYF
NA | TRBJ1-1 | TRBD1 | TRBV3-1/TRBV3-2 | TGTGCCAGCACACAAACCGGGACAGCGAACACTGAAGCTTTCTTT | CASTQTGTANTEAFF
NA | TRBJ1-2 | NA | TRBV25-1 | TGTGCCAGCAGGAACCGGCAGGGTGGTGGCTACACCTTC | CASRNRQGGGYTF
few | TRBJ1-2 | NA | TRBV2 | TGTGCCAGCAGTACCGACGGGGGGGCCTATGGCTACACCTTC | CASSTDGGAYGYTF
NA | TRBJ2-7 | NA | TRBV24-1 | TGTGCCACCAGTGCAATCCGGGACACGCGCTCCTACGAGCAGTACTTC | CATSAIRDTRSYEQYF
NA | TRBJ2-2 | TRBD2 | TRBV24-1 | TGTGCCACCAGCCGGGGGGGGGCGAACACCGGGGAGCTGTTTTTT | CATSRGGANTGELFF
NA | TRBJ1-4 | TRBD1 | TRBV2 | TGTGCCACCAGGGGGGGAACTAATGAAAAACTGTTTTTT | CATRGGTNEKLFF
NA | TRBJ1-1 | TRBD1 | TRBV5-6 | TGTGCCAGCAGCCCCTACGGACAGGGAAAGAACACTGAAGCTTTCTTT | CASSPYGQGKNTEAFF
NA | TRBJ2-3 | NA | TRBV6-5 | TGTGCCAGCAGTATGACCGAGGGTACGCAGTATTTT | CASSMTEGTQYF
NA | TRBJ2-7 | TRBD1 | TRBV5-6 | TGTGCCAGCAGCTTAGGACCGGGACAGGGACTTTCTTCCTACGAGCAGTACTTC | CASSLGPGQGLSSYEQYF
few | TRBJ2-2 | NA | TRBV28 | TGTGCCAGCCGGGGGACAGTCTTCCCCGGGGAGCTGTTTTTT | CASRGTVFPGELFF
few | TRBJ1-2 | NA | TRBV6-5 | TGTGCCAGCAGCTCGGGGATGGCGGCCTATGGCTACACCTTC | CASSSGMAAYGYTF
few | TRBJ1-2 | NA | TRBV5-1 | TGCGCCAGCAGCTTAGAAAACAGTCTCAACTATGGCTACACCTTC | CASSLENSLNYGYTF
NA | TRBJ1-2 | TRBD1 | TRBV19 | TGTGCCAGTAGTATTCCGCCGGGACAGGGAACCACTAACTATGGCTACACCTTC | CASSIPPGQGTTNYGYTF
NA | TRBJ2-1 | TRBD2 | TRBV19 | TGTGCCAGTAGTATGAGCGCGGGAGATAACAATGAGCAGTTCTTC | CASSMSAGDNNEQFF
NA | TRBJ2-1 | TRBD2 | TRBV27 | TGTGCCAGCAGTACGGGGGGACTAGCTGTTTACAATGAGCAGTTCTTC | CASSTGGLAVYNEQFF
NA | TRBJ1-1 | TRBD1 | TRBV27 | TGTGCCAGCAGTCCTCGCCTGACAGGGGGTCACACTGAAGCTTTCTTT | CASSPRLTGGHTEAFF
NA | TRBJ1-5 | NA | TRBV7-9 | TGTGCCAGCAGCTTAGGAGGGATCAATCAGCCCCAGCATTTT | CASSLGGINQPQHF
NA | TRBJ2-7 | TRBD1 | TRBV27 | TGTGCCAGCAGGTCCTCGGGACAGGGTACCTACGAGCAGTACTTC | CASRSSGQGTYEQYF
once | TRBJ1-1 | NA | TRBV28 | TGTGCCAGCCGGGTCGACGGTGAAGCTTTCTTT | CASRVDGEAFF
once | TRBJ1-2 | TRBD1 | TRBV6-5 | TGTGCCATCGCGAGGGGGCGAAACTATGGCTACACCTTC | CAIARGRNYGYTF
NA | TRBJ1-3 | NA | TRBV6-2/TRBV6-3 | TGTGCCAGCAGCGATACAGGGTTGGGCTCTGGAAACACCATATATTTT | CASSDTGLGSGNTIYF
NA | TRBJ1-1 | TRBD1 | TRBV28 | TGTGCCAGCAGTCACGGGACAGGGGATACTGAAGCTTTCTTT | CASSHGTGDTEAFF
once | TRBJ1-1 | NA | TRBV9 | TGTGCCAGCAGCGTAGCCCTCCTCCAGTCTGAAGCTTTCTTT | CASSVALLQSEAFF
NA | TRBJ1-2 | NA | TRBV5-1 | TGCGCCAGCAGCGTGGACATCAAAGCTAACTATGGCTACACCTTC | CASSVDIKANYGYTF
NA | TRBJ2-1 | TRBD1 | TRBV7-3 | TGTGCCAGCAGCTTAACGGGACAGAGCTCCTACAATGAGCAGTTCTTC | CASSLTGQSSYNEQFF
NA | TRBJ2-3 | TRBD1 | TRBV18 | TGTGCCAGCTCACCTTCGACAGGGGGCGCAGATACGCAGTATTTT | CASSPSTGGADTQYF
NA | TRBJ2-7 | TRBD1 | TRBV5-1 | TGCGCCAGCAGCCTAGGGACAGGTGCCACCTACGAGCAGTACTTC | CASSLGTGATYEQYF
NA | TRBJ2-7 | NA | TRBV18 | TGTGCCAGCTCACATGGGACTTCGAGCTCCTACGAGCAGTACTTC | CASSHGTSSSYEQYF